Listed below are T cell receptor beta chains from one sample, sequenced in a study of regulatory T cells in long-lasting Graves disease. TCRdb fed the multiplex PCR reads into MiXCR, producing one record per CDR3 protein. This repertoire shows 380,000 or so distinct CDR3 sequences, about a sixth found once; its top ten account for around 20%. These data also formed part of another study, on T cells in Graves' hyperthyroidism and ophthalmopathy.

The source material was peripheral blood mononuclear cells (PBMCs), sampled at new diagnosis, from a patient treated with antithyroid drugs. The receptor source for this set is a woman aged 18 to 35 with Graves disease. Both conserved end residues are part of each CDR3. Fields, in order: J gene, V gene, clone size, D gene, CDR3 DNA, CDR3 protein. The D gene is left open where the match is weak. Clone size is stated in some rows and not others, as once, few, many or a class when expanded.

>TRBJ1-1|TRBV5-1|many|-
TGCGCCAGCAGCTTTCGGCAGTCGAACACTGAAGCTTTCTTT
CASSFRQSNTEAFF
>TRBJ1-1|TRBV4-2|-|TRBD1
TGTGCCAGCAGCTCCCGACAGGGGGGAATTAGAACACTTGAAGCTTTCTTT
CASSSRQGGIRTLEAFF
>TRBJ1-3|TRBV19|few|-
TGTGCCAGTAGAGGTCGACACGAAGCTCCAAACACCATATATTTT
CASRGRHEAPNTIYF
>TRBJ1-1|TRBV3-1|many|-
TGTGCCAGCAGCCAAGATTCGGGGCAGAAAGCTTTCTTT
CASSQDSGQKAFF
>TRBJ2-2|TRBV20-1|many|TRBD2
TGCAGCATCAGGGCTAGCGGAAACACCGGGGAGCTGTTTTTT
CSIRASGNTGELFF
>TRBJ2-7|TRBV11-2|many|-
TGTGCCAGCAGCCGCGCCGGTACCTACGAGCAGTACTTC
CASSRAGTYEQYF
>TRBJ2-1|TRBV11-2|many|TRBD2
TGTGCCAGCAGCTTAAAACTAGCGGGAGACAATGAGCAGTTCTTC
CASSLKLAGDNEQFF
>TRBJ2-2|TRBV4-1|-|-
TGCGCCAGCAGCCAAGAGGGTGGGCCTTATCTAACCGGGGAGCTGTTTTTT
CASSQEGGPYLTGELFF
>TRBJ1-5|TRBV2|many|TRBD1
TGTGCCAGCAGTGGGACAGGCCCGCAATCAGCCCAGCATTTT
CASSGTGPQSAQHF
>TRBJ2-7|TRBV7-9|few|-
TGTGCCAGCAGCTTATTGGGGGTCTCCTACGAGCAGTACTTC
CASSLLGVSYEQYF
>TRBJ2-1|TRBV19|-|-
TGTGCCAGTAGTACCCGACCCACCAATGAGCAGTTCTTC
CASSTRPTNEQFF
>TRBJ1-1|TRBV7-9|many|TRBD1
TGTGCCAGCAGCTTACAGGGGGCTGAAGCTTTCTTT
CASSLQGAEAFF
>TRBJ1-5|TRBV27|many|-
TGTGCCAGCAGAACAGGGTCGTATCAGCCCCAGCATTTT
CASRTGSYQPQHF
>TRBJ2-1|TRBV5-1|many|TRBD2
TGTGCCAGCAGCTTAGCTAGCGGTAGCTCCTACAATGAGCAGTTCTTC
CASSLASGSSYNEQFF
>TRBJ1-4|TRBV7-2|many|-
TGTGCCAGCAGCTTAGGCCTTACGGGACGCCAAAAACTGTTTTTT
CASSLGLTGRQKLFF
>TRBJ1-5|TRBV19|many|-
TGTGCCAGTAGTTCGCTACAGGGAGAGCCCCAGCATTTT
CASSSLQGEPQHF
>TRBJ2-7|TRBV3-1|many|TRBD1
TGTGCCAGCACCTTGACAGGGTCCGGAGAGCAGTACTTC
CASTLTGSGEQYF
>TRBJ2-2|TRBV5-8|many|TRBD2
TGTGCCAGCAGCTCCGTGGGGACTAGCTGGGTTGCCACCGGGGAGCTGTTTTTT
CASSSVGTSWVATGELFF
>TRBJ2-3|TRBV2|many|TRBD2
TGTGCCAGCAGTGTGGGACTAGCAGATACGCAGTATTTT
CASSVGLADTQYF
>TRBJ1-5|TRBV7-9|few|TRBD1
TGTGCCAGCAGCTACGGACAGGGGAGTTCTCGTTATCAGCCCCAGCATTTT
CASSYGQGSSRYQPQHF
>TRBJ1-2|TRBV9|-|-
TGTGCCAGCAGCGTACCAGGTCGATATGGCTACACCTTC
CASSVPGRYGYTF
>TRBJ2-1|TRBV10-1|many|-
TGCGCCAGCAGCCCGGGGATGGGCAGGAAGGACTACAATGAGCAGTTCTTC
CASSPGMGRKDYNEQFF
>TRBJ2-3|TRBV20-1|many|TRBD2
TGCAGTGCTAGAGATCGACGACCCGGGAGGGCAGATACGCAGTATTTT
CSARDRRPGRADTQYF
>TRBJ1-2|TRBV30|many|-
TGTGCCTGGAGTGTACCAGGGAACTATGGCTACACCTTC
CAWSVPGNYGYTF
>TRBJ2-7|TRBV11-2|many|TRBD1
TGTGCCAGCAGCTCCGGACAGGGGGCGACCTACGAGCAGTACTTC
CASSSGQGATYEQYF
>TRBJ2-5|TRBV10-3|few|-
TGTGCCATCAGTGAAGAAGCCGGAGGGGGACCCCGGGAGACCCAGTACTTC
CAISEEAGGGPRETQYF
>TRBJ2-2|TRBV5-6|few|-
TGTGCCAGCAGCTTGTGGGGGGGGGGCCTCACCGGGGAGCTGTTTTTT
CASSLWGGGLTGELFF
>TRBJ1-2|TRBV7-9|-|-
TGTGCCAGCAGCCATAATGCCCTAGCCCTTGGCTACACCTTC
CASSHNALALGYTF
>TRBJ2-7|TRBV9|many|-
TGTGCCAGCAGCGTAGGGGCAGGGTTCTCCTACGAGCAGTACTTC
CASSVGAGFSYEQYF
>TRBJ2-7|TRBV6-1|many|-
TGTGCCAGCAGTGAAGGTCAACACACTTATTCCTACGAGCAGTACTTC
CASSEGQHTYSYEQYF
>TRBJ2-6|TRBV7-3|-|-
TGTGCCAGCAGTCGTGAAGGGACTGGGGCCAACGTCCTGACTTTC
CASSREGTGANVLTF
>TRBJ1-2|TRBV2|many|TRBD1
TGTGCCATAGGACAGGGGACTTATGGCTACACCTTC
CAIGQGTYGYTF
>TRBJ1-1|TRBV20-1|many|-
TGCAGTGCTAGACCCCTGCTAGGGAACACTGAAGCTTTCTTT
CSARPLLGNTEAFF
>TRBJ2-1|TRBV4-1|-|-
TGCGCCAGCACCCCCGTAGCGCACGGGAATGAGCAGTTCTTC
CASTPVAHGNEQFF
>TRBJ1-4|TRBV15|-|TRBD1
TGTGCCACCACTCCCGACAGGGGATTCAGGGGTGAAAAACTGTTTTTT
CATTPDRGFRGEKLFF
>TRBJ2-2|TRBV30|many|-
TGTGCCTGGAGACAGGACTATTCCGGGGAGCTGTTTTTT
CAWRQDYSGELFF
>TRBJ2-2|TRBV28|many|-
TGTGCCAGCAGTTTTCCGCCTCCTTTCCGCGGGCCGGACACCGGGGAGCTGTTTTTT
CASSFPPPFRGPDTGELFF
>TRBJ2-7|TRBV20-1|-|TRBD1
TGCAGTGCTAGCCCCTTGGGACAGGGAGGACCCGAGCAGTACTTC
CSASPLGQGGPEQYF
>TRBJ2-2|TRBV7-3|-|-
TGTGCCAGCAGCCCAAGCGCCCCGGGAGTCTCCACCGGGGAGCTGATTTTT
CASSPSAPGVSTGELIF
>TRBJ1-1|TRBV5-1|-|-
TGCGCCAGCAGCTTGCAAGGGTGGAACACTGAAGCTTTCTTT
CASSLQGWNTEAFF
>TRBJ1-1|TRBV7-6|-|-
TGTGCCAGCAGCTACGGACAGTTCACTGAAGCTTTCTTT
CASSYGQFTEAFF
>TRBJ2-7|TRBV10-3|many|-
TGTGCCATAGGGACCGTTGGCTACGAGCAGTACTTC
CAIGTVGYEQYF
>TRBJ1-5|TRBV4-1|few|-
TGCGCCAGCAGCCTCCATCAGGGAAGTGGCAATCAGCCCCAGCATTTT
CASSLHQGSGNQPQHF
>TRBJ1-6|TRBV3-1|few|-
TGTGCCAGCAGCCTAAACGTGGGGTTAAATTCACCCCTCCACTTT
CASSLNVGLNSPLHF
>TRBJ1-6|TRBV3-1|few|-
TGTGCCAGCAGCCAAGGCCCGGCCCTGGGGCTGGGATTCCCAAATTCACCCCTCCACTTT
CASSQGPALGLGFPNSPLHF
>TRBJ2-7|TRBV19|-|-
TGTGCCAGTAGTCTAGGGCGTATCTACGAGCAGTACTTC
CASSLGRIYEQYF
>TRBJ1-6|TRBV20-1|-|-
TGCAGTGCTAGTCCAGGGGATTCACCCCTCCACTTT
CSASPGDSPLHF
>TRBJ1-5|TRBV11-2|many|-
TGTGCCAGCAGCTTAAATCAACTTAATCAGCCCCAGCATTTT
CASSLNQLNQPQHF
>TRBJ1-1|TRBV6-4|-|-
TGTGCCAGCAGTGACTCCAGAAGAGAGCGTAATGAAGCTTTCTTT
CASSDSRRERNEAFF
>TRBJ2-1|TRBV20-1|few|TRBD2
TGCAGTGCTAGACCTCTCAGACTAGCGGGGGAGACCTACAATGAGCAGTTCTTC
CSARPLRLAGETYNEQFF
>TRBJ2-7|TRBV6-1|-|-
TGTGCCAGCCTAAAGGGGGAGGGAGGGGGCTTGAGGCCCTACGAGCAGTACTTC
CASLKGEGGGLRPYEQYF
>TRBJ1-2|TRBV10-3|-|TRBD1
TGTGCCATCAGTGGGATCCGACAGGGTAACTATGGCTACACCTTC
CAISGIRQGNYGYTF
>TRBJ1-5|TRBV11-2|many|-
TGTGCCAGCAGCCCCCCTGGACGGGCTCAGCCCCAGCATTTT
CASSPPGRAQPQHF
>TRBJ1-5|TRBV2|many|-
TGTGCCAGCGCGGGTCAGGGATACAATCAGCCCCAGCATTTT
CASAGQGYNQPQHF
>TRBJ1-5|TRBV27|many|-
TGTGCCAGCAGTTCACGGCCCGGGGATAGCAATCAGCCCCAGCATTTT
CASSSRPGDSNQPQHF
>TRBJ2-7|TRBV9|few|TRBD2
TGTGCCAGCAGCGTAGAGATAGGGACTAGCGACTCCTACGAGCAGTACTTC
CASSVEIGTSDSYEQYF
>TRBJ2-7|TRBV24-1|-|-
TGTGCCACCAGTGATGCTCGGGTCCCCGAGCAGTACTTC
CATSDARVPEQYF
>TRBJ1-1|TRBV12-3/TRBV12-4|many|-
TGTGCCAGCAGTCCAAGGGGCGGGAGTTGGAACACTGAAGCTTTCTTT
CASSPRGGSWNTEAFF
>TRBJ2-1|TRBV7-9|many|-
TGTGCCAGCAGCGGGCGCGGGGTCAGGTGGGATGAGCAGTTCTTC
CASSGRGVRWDEQFF